This entry lists 6 T cell receptor beta chains sequenced from one sample in a study of CD8+ T cells in alopecia areata. RNA extraction and reverse transcription yielded cDNA as sequencing template. Here immunoSEQ multiplex PCR was the method, and the copy in TCRdb shows in-frame clones only, minus some. The sample has 100,000 or so clones; approximately 63% are singletons. Treatment given: oral pan-JAK inhibitor, 5-10 mg twice daily. The specimen comprised CD8+ T cells sorted from blood, sampled between weeks 55 and 65, from a patient treated with tofacitinib. These receptors were taken from a human donor with alopecia areata.

The chain carries TRBV7-2 and TRBJ2-7; 11 positions match TRBD2. This CDR3 is built from 16 residues. The ends lost 4 bases at V and 5 bases at J; junction bases unmatched: 10. CDR1 is SGHTA, CDR2 FQGNSA, per germline. DNA for the CDR3: TGTGCCAGCAGCTCCTTTAGCGGGGGGGAAAGAGACGAGCAGTACTTC. It codes for CASSSFSGGERDEQYF.

V gene TRBV7-9 combines with J gene TRBJ2-7, with D tentatively TRBD1 or TRBD2 (5 bases each). Germline values: CDR1 SEHNR, CDR2 FQNEAQ (reference sequence). V was trimmed by 4 bases and J by 2 bases, leaving 15 bases between them. The CDR3 is 15 residues long. CDR3 amino acids: CASSSTGRNAYEQYF. The CDR3, as DNA: TGTGCCAGCAGCTCGACGGGACGAAACGCCTACGAGCAGTACTTC.

Only a few counts were recorded for this clone. The V and J genes are TRBV4-1 and TRBJ1-1; D not certain. Germline CDR1 and CDR2: MGHRA and YSYEKL. This CDR3 is built from 14 residues. Trimming removed 3 bases from V and 1 base from J, with 9 bases in between. The CDR3 bases are TGCGCCAGCAGCCAGACCGCCTCGAACACTGAAGCTTTCTTT. Amino acid sequence: CASSQTASNTEAFF.

The V gene is TRBV29-1, the J gene TRBJ2-5; possibly TRBD1 or TRBD2 for D (5 bases each). The J call could be wrong; TRBJ2-7 is a better fit for the DNA end. The CDR3 has 12 residues. Germline-derived CDR1 and CDR2 are SQVTM and ANQGSEA. The chain's CDR3 is CSVEIGAYEQYF. Here the CDR3 DNA reads TGCAGCGTTGAAATCGGGGCTTACGAGCAGTACTTC.

The chain has TRBV5-6 and TRBJ2-7; weak D call: TRBD2 (6 bases). The V end was cut by 2 bases, the J end by 6 bases, with 12 bases between. CDR1 is SGHDT, CDR2 YYEEEE, per germline. The CDR3 length is 13 residues. The DNA of the CDR3 is TGTGCCAGCAGCTTCGGGAGTTCAACCGAGCAGTACTTC. It yields the protein CASSFGSSTEQYF.

CDR3 DNA sequence: TGTGCCAGCAGGTCTGGGAACACCGGGGAGCTGTTTTTT. Amino acid sequence: CASRSGNTGELFF. The chain employs TRBV6-5 and TRBJ2-2; no clear D gene. CDR3 length: 13 amino acids. CDR1 is MNHEY and CDR2 is SVGAGI in the germline V gene. Trimming took off 6 bases at V and 1 base at J, with 6 bases between the two ends.